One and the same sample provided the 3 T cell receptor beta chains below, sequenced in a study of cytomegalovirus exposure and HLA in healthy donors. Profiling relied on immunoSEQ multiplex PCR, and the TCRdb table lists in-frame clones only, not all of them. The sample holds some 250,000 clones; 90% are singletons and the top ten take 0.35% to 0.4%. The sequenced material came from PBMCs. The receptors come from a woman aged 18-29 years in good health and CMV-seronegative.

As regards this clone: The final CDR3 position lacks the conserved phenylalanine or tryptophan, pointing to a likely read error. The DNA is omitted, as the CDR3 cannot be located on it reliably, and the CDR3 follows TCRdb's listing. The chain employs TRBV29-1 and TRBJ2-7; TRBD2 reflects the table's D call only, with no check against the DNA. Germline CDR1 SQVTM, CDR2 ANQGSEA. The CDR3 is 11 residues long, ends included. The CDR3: CSVIKSGACNG.

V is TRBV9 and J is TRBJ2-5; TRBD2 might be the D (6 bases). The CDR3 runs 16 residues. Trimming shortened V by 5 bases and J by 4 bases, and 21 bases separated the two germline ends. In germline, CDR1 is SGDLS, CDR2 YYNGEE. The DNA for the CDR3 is TGTGCCAGCAGTGTTCAGGCGGGGATCGGGGGAGAGACCCAGTACTTC. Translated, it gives CASSVQAGIGGETQYF.

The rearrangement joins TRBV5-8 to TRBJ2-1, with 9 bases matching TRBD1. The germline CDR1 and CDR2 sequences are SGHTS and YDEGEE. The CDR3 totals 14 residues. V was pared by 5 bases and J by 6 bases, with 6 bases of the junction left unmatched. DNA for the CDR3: TGTGCCAGCAGAGGACAGGGGTTTTTCAATGAGCAGTTCTTC. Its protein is CASRGQGFFNEQFF. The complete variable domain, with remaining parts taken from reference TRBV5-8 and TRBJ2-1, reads EAGVTQSPTHLIKTRGQQATLRCSPISGHTSVYWYQQALGLGLQFLLWYDEGEERNRGNFPPRFSGRQFPNYSSELNVNALELEDSALYLCASRGQGFFNEQFFGPGTRLTVL.